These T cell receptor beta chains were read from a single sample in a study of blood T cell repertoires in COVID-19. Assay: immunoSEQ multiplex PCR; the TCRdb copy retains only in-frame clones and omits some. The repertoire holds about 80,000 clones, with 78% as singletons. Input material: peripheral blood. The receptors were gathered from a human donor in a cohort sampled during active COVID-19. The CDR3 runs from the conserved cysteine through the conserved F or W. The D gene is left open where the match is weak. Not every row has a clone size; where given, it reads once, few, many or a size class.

DNA: TGTGCCTGGATGGCGGCTAATTCACCCCTCCACTTT
CDR3: CAWMAANSPLHF
size: NA
V: TRBV30
D: NA
J: TRBJ1-6

DNA: TGTGCCGGAGGACAGGGTCCAACTGAAGCTTTCTTT
CDR3: CAGGQGPTEAFF
size: NA
V: TRBV30
D: TRBD1
J: TRBJ1-1

DNA: TGTGCCAGCAGCTTAGGACAGGGGGCCTATGGCTACACCTTC
CDR3: CASSLGQGAYGYTF
size: few
V: TRBV7-6
D: TRBD1
J: TRBJ1-2

DNA: TGTGCCAGCAAGGTCAGGGTATGGGGCTCCTATAATTCACCCCTCCACTTT
CDR3: CASKVRVWGSYNSPLHF
size: NA
V: TRBV13
D: NA
J: TRBJ1-6

DNA: TGTGCCAGCACCACAGGGTTTTCTCAGCCCCAGCATTTT
CDR3: CASTTGFSQPQHF
size: NA
V: TRBV12-3/TRBV12-4
D: NA
J: TRBJ1-5

DNA: TGCGCCAGCAGCTTGGGAACAGGGTGGCAAGAGACCCAGTACTTC
CDR3: CASSLGTGWQETQYF
size: NA
V: TRBV5-1
D: NA
J: TRBJ2-5

DNA: TGTGCCAGCAGCTTGGGGCAGGGCTCCTACAATGAGCAGTTCTTC
CDR3: CASSLGQGSYNEQFF
size: once
V: TRBV5-5
D: NA
J: TRBJ2-1

DNA: TGTGCCAGCAGCTCTCTCCTCACAGGGGTTAGAAACGAAAAACTGTTTTTT
CDR3: CASSSLLTGVRNEKLFF
size: NA
V: TRBV11-2
D: TRBD1
J: TRBJ1-4

DNA: TGTGCCAGCAGCGGCCCCGGGGCGGGAGGGATCTATGAGCAGTTCTTC
CDR3: CASSGPGAGGIYEQFF
size: NA
V: TRBV7-9
D: TRBD2
J: TRBJ2-1

DNA: TGTGCCAGCAGCCCCCAACAGGGAAACACCGGGGAGCTGTTTTTT
CDR3: CASSPQQGNTGELFF
size: few
V: TRBV7-3
D: NA
J: TRBJ2-2

DNA: TGTGCCAGTAGTATAGGACAACATAGCAATCAGCCCCAGCATTTT
CDR3: CASSIGQHSNQPQHF
size: once
V: TRBV19
D: NA
J: TRBJ1-5

DNA: TGCGCCAGCAGTCCCGGGACAGGGATCGGCTACACCTTC
CDR3: CASSPGTGIGYTF
size: NA
V: TRBV10-2
D: TRBD1
J: TRBJ1-2

DNA: TGTGCCACCAGTGATCCCCCGACCGGGGAGCTGTTTTTT
CDR3: CATSDPPTGELFF
size: NA
V: TRBV24-1
D: NA
J: TRBJ2-2

DNA: TGCGCCAGCTCGTCCACCCTAGTCTCCTACAATGAGCAGTTCTTC
CDR3: CASSSTLVSYNEQFF
size: NA
V: TRBV10-1
D: NA
J: TRBJ2-1

DNA: TGTGCCAGCAGCTATGCTATTGGGACTGGGAACACTGAAGCTTTCTTT
CDR3: CASSYAIGTGNTEAFF
size: NA
V: TRBV5-6
D: NA
J: TRBJ1-1

DNA: TGTGCCAGCAGCTACAGGGGGGCGGGTGGAAACACCATATATTTT
CDR3: CASSYRGAGGNTIYF
size: NA
V: TRBV28
D: TRBD1
J: TRBJ1-3

DNA: TGTGCCAGCAGGAATCAGGGACAGGGGGATTACAATGAGCAGTTCTTC
CDR3: CASRNQGQGDYNEQFF
size: NA
V: TRBV3-1/TRBV3-2
D: TRBD1
J: TRBJ2-1

DNA: TGTGCCAGCAGCTTAGGGCAGGGTGGCTACAATGAGCAGTTCTTC
CDR3: CASSLGQGGYNEQFF
size: NA
V: TRBV5-5
D: NA
J: TRBJ2-1

DNA: TGTGCCAGTAGTACCTACAGGGGGTCCGGTGAAAAACTGTTTTTT
CDR3: CASSTYRGSGEKLFF
size: NA
V: TRBV19
D: TRBD1
J: TRBJ1-4

DNA: TGTGCCAGCAGCTTAGGCATAGGGGGCCATGGCTACACCTTC
CDR3: CASSLGIGGHGYTF
size: NA
V: TRBV7-9
D: TRBD1
J: TRBJ1-2

DNA: TGTGCCAGCAGCCACCGACAGGGACCTCCAGACAATGAGCAGTTCTTC
CDR3: CASSHRQGPPDNEQFF
size: NA
V: TRBV14
D: TRBD1
J: TRBJ2-1

DNA: TGTGCCTGGAGTGTACCCCCCAGGTCCTCCTATGGCTACACCTTC
CDR3: CAWSVPPRSSYGYTF
size: NA
V: TRBV30
D: NA
J: TRBJ1-2

DNA: TGTGCCAGCACCTACAGTACAGGGCTACTTAATTCACCCCTCCACTTT
CDR3: CASTYSTGLLNSPLHF
size: NA
V: TRBV6-6
D: NA
J: TRBJ1-6

DNA: TGTGCCAGCAGGGACAGTCTGATCTATGGCTACACCTTC
CDR3: CASRDSLIYGYTF
size: NA
V: TRBV2
D: NA
J: TRBJ1-2

DNA: TGTGCCAGCAGTTTTGCGGCGGGGGCAGGGACTGAAGCTTTCTTT
CDR3: CASSFAAGAGTEAFF
size: NA
V: TRBV28
D: NA
J: TRBJ1-1

DNA: TGCGCCAGCAGCCAAGTCGGGGAAGTCAGCTCAGATACGCAGTATTTT
CDR3: CASSQVGEVSSDTQYF
size: many
V: TRBV4-1
D: NA
J: TRBJ2-3